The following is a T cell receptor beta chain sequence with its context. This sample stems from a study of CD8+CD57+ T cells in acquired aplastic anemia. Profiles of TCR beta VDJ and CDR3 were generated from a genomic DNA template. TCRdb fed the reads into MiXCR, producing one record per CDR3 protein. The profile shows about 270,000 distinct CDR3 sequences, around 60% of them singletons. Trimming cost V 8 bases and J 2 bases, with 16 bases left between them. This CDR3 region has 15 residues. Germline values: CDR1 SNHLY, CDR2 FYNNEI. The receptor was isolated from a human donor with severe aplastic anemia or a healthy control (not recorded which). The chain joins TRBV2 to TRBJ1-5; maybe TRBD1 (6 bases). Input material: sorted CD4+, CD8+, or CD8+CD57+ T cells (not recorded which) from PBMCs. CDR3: CASLGGAGGNQPQHF. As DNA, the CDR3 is TGTGCCAGCCTTGGGGGGGCGGGTGGCAATCAGCCCCAGCATTTT.